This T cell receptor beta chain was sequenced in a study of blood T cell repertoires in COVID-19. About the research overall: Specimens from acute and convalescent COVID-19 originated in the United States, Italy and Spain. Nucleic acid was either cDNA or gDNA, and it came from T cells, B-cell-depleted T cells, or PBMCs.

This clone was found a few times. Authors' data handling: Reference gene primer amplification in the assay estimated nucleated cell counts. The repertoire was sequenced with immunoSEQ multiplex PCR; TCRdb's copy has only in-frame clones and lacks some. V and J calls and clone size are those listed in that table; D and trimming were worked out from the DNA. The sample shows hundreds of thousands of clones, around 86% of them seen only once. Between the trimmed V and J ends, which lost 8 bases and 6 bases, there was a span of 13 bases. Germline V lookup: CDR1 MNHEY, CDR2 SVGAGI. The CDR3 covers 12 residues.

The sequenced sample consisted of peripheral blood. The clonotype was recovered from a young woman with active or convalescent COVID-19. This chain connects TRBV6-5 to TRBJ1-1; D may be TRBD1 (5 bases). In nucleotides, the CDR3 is TGTGCCAGCCTTTCGCAGGGCTCTGAAGCTTTCTTT. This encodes CASLSQGSEAFF.